The clone carrying this T cell receptor (beta chain) was seen many times. Its matching antigen is unknown. Unique molecular identifiers tagged every individual TCR cDNA molecule. In TCRdb, the 5' RACE reads were re-called with MiXCR into one record per CDR3 protein. The sample has roughly 75,000 distinct CDR3 sequences; approximately 12% are singletons. The sample belongs to a study of spatial heterogeneity in lung cancer. Study-wide background: On average, each unique TCR and UMI combination appeared more than ten times in raw reads.

From germline, CDR1 is SGHRS and CDR2 YFSETQ. The V end lost 1 base, the J end lost 0 bases, and 7 bases lay between the germline ends. This CDR3 spans 14 amino acids. Study results and caveats: More often at tumor resection than at routine follow-up, ubiquitous expanded tumor TCRs were detected in the blood.

Documented time point: sample taken at primary tumor resection. Whole RNA was taken from tumor, nontumor lung or frozen PBMC; it was then sequenced unsorted. The donors comprised 60 to 85 untreated early-stage non-small cell lung cancer patients. The sequencing here drew on PBMCs, taken at surgery. The sequence derives from a male donor with early-stage non-small cell lung cancer. The rearrangement links TRBV5-1 to TRBJ1-2; no definite D call. The CDR3 coding sequence is TGCGCCAGCAGCTTGCAGCCTTCTAACTATGGCTACACCTTC. As protein: CASSLQPSNYGYTF.